These 27 T cell receptor beta chains were all obtained from the same sample, sequenced in a study of vaccination effects on CD4 cells after COVID-19. Their antigens are not known. Profiled with immunoSEQ multiplex PCR; TCRdb holds only in-frame clones, not every one. The table has 60,000 to 75,000 clones, 73% seen once; the top ten hold about 5%. CD4+ T cells specific for antigen were expanded with viral peptide pools by the ViraFEST assay before sequencing. Isolating CD4+ T cells followed more than 9 days of culture. SARS-CoV-2 infected the person between March and December 2020, as confirmed by PCR. Sequencing used CD4+ T cells from PBMCs cultured with HIV peptides, obtained before COVID-19 vaccination. Subset meaning: HIV-1 Nef peptide pool negative control/reference culture. The receptor set was obtained from a human donor who had a prior SARS-CoV-2 infection.

The chain carries TRBV30 and TRBJ1-2, with a tentative D call TRBD1 (5 bases). V was clipped by 3 bases and J by 0 bases, with 8 bases between them. Germline V gene lookup returns CDR1 GTSNPN and CDR2 SVGIG (reference sequence). CDR3 size: 13 residues. For the CDR3, the DNA is TGTGCCTGGAGGCACAGGTCTAACTATGGCTACACCTTC. Amino acids: CAWRHRSNYGYTF.

The chain has TRBV6-2 or TRBV6-3 and TRBJ2-5; maybe TRBD2 (6 bases). CDR3 length: 12 residues. CDR1 is MNHEY and CDR2 is SVGEGT in the germline V gene. V was clipped by 2 bases and J by 5 bases, with 6 bases between them. The CDR3 here is CASSYRGETQYF. In DNA form, the CDR3 reads TGTGCCAGCAGTTACCGGGGGGAGACCCAGTACTTC.

This chain links TRBV6-1 with TRBJ2-7, with D unresolved. Germline CDR1 MNHNS, CDR2 SASEGT. Trimming took off 4 bases at V and 2 bases at J, with 18 bases between the two ends. The CDR3 is 16 residues long. The CDR3 region has the DNA TGTGCCAGCAGTGCAAATACACGGCTACCCCCCTACGAGCAGTACTTC. This gives the protein CASSANTRLPPYEQYF.

The rearrangement uses TRBV27 and TRBJ2-3; D may be TRBD2 (5 bases). The V end was cut by 4 bases, the J end by 2 bases, with 10 bases between. The CDR3 is 14 amino acids. Germline V lookup: CDR1 MNHEY, CDR2 SMNVEV (reference sequence). The CDR3 nucleotides read TGTGCCAGCAGTTCAATGGACTTCACAGATACGCAGTATTTT. Translating gives CASSSMDFTDTQYF.

The chain is built from TRBV4-3 and TRBJ2-5; 11 nucleotides agree with TRBD2. J gave up 5 bases and V 4 bases, and 3 bases lay outside the gene matches. The CDR3 totals 14 residues. Germline loops: CDR1 LGHNA, CDR2 YSLEER. CDR3 coding DNA: TGCGCCAGCAGCCGGACTAGCGGGTTGGAGACCCAGTACTTC. This translates into CASSRTSGLETQYF.

The rearrangement joins TRBV11-3 to TRBJ2-1; no clear D gene. This CDR3 has 11 amino acids. Trimming took 1 base from V and 9 from J, leaving 4 bases between them. Germline CDR1 is SGHNT and CDR2 is YENEEA. The CDR3 spells CASSLVREQFF. CDR3 bases: TGTGCCAGCAGCTTAGTACGTGAGCAGTTCTTC.

This clone was observed a few times. The chain carries TRBV4-2 and TRBJ1-2, with D possibly TRBD1 on 5 matching bases. Trimming stripped 0 bases from V and 4 bases from J, with 12 bases between. The CDR3 is made up of 15 amino acids. The germline V gene encodes CDR1 LGHNA and CDR2 YNFKEQ. Written as DNA, the CDR3 is TGTGCCAGCAGCCAAGATAGGGGACGGATCTATGGCTACACCTTC. This sequence encodes CASSQDRGRIYGYTF.

The gene calls are TRBV2 and TRBJ1-1; D is perhaps TRBD1 (6 bases). The CDR3 is made up of 17 amino acids. V lost 6 bases to trimming and J lost 3 bases, with 23 bases between them. Germline assignment: CDR1 SNHLY and CDR2 FYNNEI. CDR3 sequence reads: CASSTGQGRGGYTEAFF. In DNA, the CDR3 is TGTGCCAGCAGCACCGGCCAGGGGAGGGGGGGATACACTGAAGCTTTCTTT.

The chain employs TRBV10-3 and TRBJ2-7; the D is unclear. CDR1 and CDR2 (germline): ENHRY, SYGVKD. The CDR3 length is 15 residues. V was clipped by 6 bases and J by 3 bases, with 18 bases between them. In DNA, the CDR3 is TGTGCCATCAGCCGAAAAGATACTAACGGCTACGAGCAGTACTTC. As protein: CAISRKDTNGYEQYF.

The chain is built from TRBV24-1 and TRBJ2-5; the D is unclear. The CDR3 has 12 residues. Trimming cost V 0 bases and J 7 bases, with 5 bases left between them. Germline V gene lookup returns CDR1 KGHDR and CDR2 SFDVKD. In DNA, the CDR3 is TGTGCCACCAGTGATTTGATTGGGACCCAGTACTTC. Residues: CATSDLIGTQYF.

This chain joins TRBV15 and TRBJ2-3, with 7 bases identical to TRBD2. There are 17 residues in the CDR3. With 0 bases clipped from V and 4 bases from J, the junction kept 10 bases outside the gene matches. Germline values: CDR1 LNHNV, CDR2 YYDKDF (reference sequence). The CDR3 coding sequence is TGTGCCACCAGCAGAGATGCTGCCGGGACTAAGGCAGATACGCAGTATTTT. Translated, it gives CATSRDAAGTKADTQYF.

The chain joins TRBV9 to TRBJ2-3; D possibly uses TRBD1 or TRBD2 (7 bases each). This CDR3 is 14 amino acids long. Germline V CDR1 and CDR2: SGDLS, YYNGEE. Trimming stripped 5 bases from V and 6 bases from J, with 16 bases between. The CDR3 coding sequence is TGTGCCAGCAGGACAGGGAGGGACAGTGATACGCAGTATTTT. It encodes CASRTGRDSDTQYF.

CDR3 amino acids: CASSSETGSGAYEQYF. The CDR3 bases are TGCGCCAGCAGCTCCGAGACAGGGTCGGGCGCCTACGAGCAGTACTTC. The V call is TRBV5-1, the J call TRBJ2-7; 7 bases fit TRBD1. Germline loops: CDR1 SGHRS, CDR2 YFSETQ. The trim removed 3 bases at V and 2 bases at J, leaving 11 bases unmatched. The CDR3 contains 16 residues.

The chain has TRBV24-1 and TRBJ2-5, with TRBD1 matching over 7 bases. Germline CDR1 KGHDR, CDR2 SFDVKD. The CDR3 length is 15 residues. V trimming: 4 bases; J trimming: 2 bases; junction bases outside the gene matches: 6. CDR3 sequence (DNA): TGTGCCACCAGTGACCGTTCACAGGGGCAAGAGACCCAGTACTTC. This sequence encodes CATSDRSQGQETQYF.

The CDR3 DNA sequence: TGTGCCAGCACACTAGAGTTAGTCGATGAGCAGTTCTTC. This codes for CASTLELVDEQFF. This chain links TRBV2 with TRBJ2-1, with TRBD2 as a possible D gene (5 bases). CDR1 and CDR2 from the germline V gene are SNHLY and FYNNEI. Trimming removed 7 bases at V and 8 bases at J, with 15 bases between. The CDR3 spans 13 residues.

The CDR3 loop is CASSIRTPWGAMGNQPQHF. CDR3 DNA: TGTGCCAGTAGTATACGAACCCCCTGGGGGGCGATGGGCAATCAGCCCCAGCATTTT. The chain joins TRBV19 to TRBJ1-5; weak D call: TRBD1 (6 bases). Germline V gives CDR1 LNHDA, CDR2 SQIVND (reference sequence). The CDR3 extends over 19 amino acids. Trimming pared 2 bases from V and 2 bases from J, leaving 22 bases between.

This clone showed up just a few times. The chain is built from TRBV7-2 and TRBJ2-3; 7 bases are shared with TRBD2. The CDR3 totals 14 residues. V gave up 5 bases and J gave up 1 base; unmatched junction bases: 3. Germline V CDR1 and CDR2: SGHTA, FQGNSA. Here the CDR3 reads CASSPSGRTDTQYF. The CDR3 DNA reads TGTGCCAGCAGCCCTAGCGGACGCACAGATACGCAGTATTTT.

The J gene is TRBJ2-7, the V gene TRBV6-6; D is unclear. Germline loops: CDR1 MNHNY, CDR2 SVGAGI (reference sequence). The V end was cut by 1 base, the J end by 0 bases, with 7 bases between. CDR3 length: 14 residues. The CDR3 sequence is CASSYFQVSYEQYF. The CDR3 DNA is TGTGCCAGCAGTTACTTTCAGGTCTCCTACGAGCAGTACTTC.

V usage is TRBV14 and J usage is TRBJ2-2; no definite D call. V was trimmed by 3 bases and J by 1 base, leaving 12 bases between them. Germline CDR1 and CDR2: SGHDN and FVKESK. The CDR3 is made up of 16 amino acids. CDR3 region: CASSQVGFLNTGELFF. The CDR3 DNA reads as TGTGCCAGCAGCCAGGTCGGGTTCCTGAACACCGGGGAGCTGTTTTTT.

V usage is TRBV5-5 and J usage is TRBJ2-1; no reliable D call. The germline V and J ends were trimmed by 3 bases and 7 bases, with 17 bases remaining between them. Germline CDR1 and CDR2: SGHKS and YYEKEE (reference sequence). This CDR3 spans 15 amino acids. The CDR3 sequence is CASSSVRFPGNEQFF. CDR3 DNA: TGTGCCAGCAGCTCCGTTAGATTCCCCGGGAATGAGCAGTTCTTC.

The V and J genes are TRBV5-4 and TRBJ1-2, with a tentative D call TRBD1 (5 bases). The germline CDR1 and CDR2 sequences are SGHNT and YYREEE (reference sequence). The ends were cut back, 0 bases at V and 4 bases at J, with 13 bases in the middle. This CDR3 is built from 15 residues. The CDR3: CASSLVEGYIYGYTF. The CDR3, as DNA: TGTGCCAGCAGCTTGGTTGAGGGGTACATCTATGGCTACACCTTC.

V gene TRBV7-2 combines with J gene TRBJ2-4; TRBD2 matches at 8 bases. V was pared by 3 bases and J by 7 bases, with 5 bases of the junction left unmatched. Germline V lookup: CDR1 SGHTA, CDR2 FQGNSA. This CDR3 has 14 amino acids. In DNA form, the CDR3 reads TGTGCCAGCAGCTTGGGACTAGGCGGTAACATTCAGTACTTC. It codes for CASSLGLGGNIQYF. The complete variable domain, with remaining parts taken from reference TRBV7-2 and TRBJ2-4, reads GAGVSQSPSNKVTEKGKDVELRCDPISGHTALYWYRQSLGQGLEFLIYFQGNSAPDKSGLPSDRFSAERTGGSVSTLTIQRTQQEDSAVYLCASSLGLGGNIQYFGAGTRLSVL.

The J gene is TRBJ2-7, the V gene TRBV11-2; no clear D. Deletions cut 2 bases from V and 5 bases from J, with 1 base between. This CDR3 is built from 10 residues. Germline CDR1 reads SGHAT; CDR2 reads FQNNGV. In DNA, the CDR3 is TGTGCCAGCAGCTTAAACGAGCAGTACTTC. This translates into CASSLNEQYF. The complete variable domain, with remaining parts taken from reference TRBV11-2 and TRBJ2-7, reads EAGVAQSPRYKIIEKRQSVAFWCNPISGHATLYWYQQILGQGPKLLIQFQNNGVVDDSQLPKDRFSAERLKGVDSTLKIQPAKLEDSAVYLCASSLNEQYFGPGTRLTVT.

The chain carries TRBV28 and TRBJ1-2; no clear D gene. The CDR3 extends over 15 amino acids. V lost 6 bases and J lost 3, with 17 bases in between. CDR1 MDHEN and CDR2 SYDVKM come from the germline V gene. The CDR3 spells CASSTTAPEDYGYTF. The CDR3 nucleotides are TGTGCCAGCAGCACTACAGCCCCGGAGGACTATGGCTACACCTTC.

The rearrangement joins TRBV20-1 to TRBJ1-2, with D maybe TRBD1 (5 bases). Trimming stripped 4 bases from V and 8 bases from J, with 5 bases between. This CDR3 spans 9 amino acids. CDR1 and CDR2 from the germline V gene are DFQATT and SNEGSKA (reference sequence). CDR3 bases: TGCAGTGCTAACAGGGGCTACACCTTC. It specifies CSANRGYTF.

The chain joins TRBV2 to TRBJ1-2, with D possibly TRBD1 on 5 matching bases. This CDR3 region has 12 residues. The germline V and J ends were trimmed by 7 bases and 2 bases, with 8 bases remaining between them. Germline CDR1 and CDR2: SNHLY and FYNNEI. The CDR3 here is CASTRQNYGYTF. The CDR3 DNA is TGTGCCAGCACTCGACAGAACTATGGCTACACCTTC.

V and J are TRBV5-3 and TRBJ2-1; D gene unclear. TRBV5-3 is assigned to the ORF class and has an uncertain function. V dropped 9 bases and J dropped 2 bases, with 15 bases sitting between them. The CDR3 spans 14 residues. CDR3 residues: CAIRDCVAYNEQFF. The CDR3 DNA sequence: TGTGCCATTAGAGATTGTGTAGCCTACAATGAGCAGTTCTTC.